This T cell receptor beta chain was recorded in a study of T cell responses to AZD1222 COVID-19 vaccine. For the study at large: Combined were second doses at about 4 or about 12 weeks.

This clone appeared once. The target antigen is unknown. V was pared by 6 bases and J by 2 bases, with 9 bases of the junction left unmatched. The germline V gene encodes CDR1 MNHEY and CDR2 SMNVEV (reference sequence). The CDR3 is made up of 15 amino acids. The assay was immunoSEQ multiplex PCR, and TCRdb's table has in-frame clones only and misses some. Of approximately 100,000 clones listed, roughly 91% are singletons. Overall study results and limits: At 160-218 and 743-854, vaccine-associated CD4 TCRs were dominant, and they spanned spike. Among spike-specific TCRs, nearly half reportedly target unmutated variant regions. After the peak T cell response, and only then, were repertoires sampled.

This TCR came from an adult in good health. The specimen comprised peripheral blood, sampled on day 0 of AZD1222 vaccination. This chain joins TRBV27 and TRBJ2-7; 8 bases match TRBD1. The CDR3, as DNA: TGTGCCAGCAGGAGGACAGGGAAAGGGACCTACGAGCAGTACTTC. As protein: CASRRTGKGTYEQYF.